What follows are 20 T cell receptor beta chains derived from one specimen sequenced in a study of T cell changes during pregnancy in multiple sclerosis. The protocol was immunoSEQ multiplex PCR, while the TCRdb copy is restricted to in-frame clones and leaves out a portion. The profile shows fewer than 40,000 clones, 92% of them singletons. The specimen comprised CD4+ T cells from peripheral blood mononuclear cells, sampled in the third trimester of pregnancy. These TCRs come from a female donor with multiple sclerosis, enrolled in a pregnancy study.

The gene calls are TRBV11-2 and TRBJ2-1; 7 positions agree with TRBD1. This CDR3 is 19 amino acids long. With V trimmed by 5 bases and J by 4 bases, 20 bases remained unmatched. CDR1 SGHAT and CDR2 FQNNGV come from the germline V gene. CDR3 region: CASSALRDSPRTYYNEQFF. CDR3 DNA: TGTGCCAGCAGCGCCCTTAGGGACAGCCCGAGGACTTATTACAATGAGCAGTTCTTC.

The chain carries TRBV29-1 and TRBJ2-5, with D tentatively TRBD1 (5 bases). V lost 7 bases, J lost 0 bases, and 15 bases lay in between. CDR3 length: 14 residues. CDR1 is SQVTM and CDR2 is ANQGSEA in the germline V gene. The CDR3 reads CSASATGNQETQYF. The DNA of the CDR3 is TGCAGCGCTTCGGCCACAGGCAACCAAGAGACCCAGTACTTC.

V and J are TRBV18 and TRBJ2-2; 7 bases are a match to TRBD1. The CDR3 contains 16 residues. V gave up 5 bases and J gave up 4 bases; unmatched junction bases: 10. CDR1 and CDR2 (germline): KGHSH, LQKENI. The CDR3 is CASSSDSGGGTGELFF. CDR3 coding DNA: TGTGCCAGCTCATCGGACTCAGGGGGTGGCACCGGGGAGCTGTTTTTT.

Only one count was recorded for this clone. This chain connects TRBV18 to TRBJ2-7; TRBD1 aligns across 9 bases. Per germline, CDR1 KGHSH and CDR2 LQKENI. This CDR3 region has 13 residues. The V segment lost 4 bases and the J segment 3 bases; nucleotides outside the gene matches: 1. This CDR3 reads CASSRDRVYEQYF. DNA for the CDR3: TGTGCCAGCTCACGGGACAGGGTCTACGAGCAGTACTTC.

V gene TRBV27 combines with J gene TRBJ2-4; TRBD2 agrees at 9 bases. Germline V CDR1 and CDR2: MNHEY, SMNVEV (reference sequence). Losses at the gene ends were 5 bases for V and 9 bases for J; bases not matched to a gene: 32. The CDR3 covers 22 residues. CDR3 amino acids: CASSMRTPGGGGGWGTNSIQYF. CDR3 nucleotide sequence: TGTGCCAGCAGTATGCGGACCCCCGGGGGCGGGGGGGGGTGGGGGACAAACTCCATTCAGTACTTC.

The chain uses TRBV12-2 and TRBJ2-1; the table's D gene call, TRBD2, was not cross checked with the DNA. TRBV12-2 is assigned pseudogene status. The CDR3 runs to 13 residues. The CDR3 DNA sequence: TGTGCAAGTCGCTTCCCTGACTATGATGAGCAGTTCTTC. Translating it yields CASRFPDYDEQFF.

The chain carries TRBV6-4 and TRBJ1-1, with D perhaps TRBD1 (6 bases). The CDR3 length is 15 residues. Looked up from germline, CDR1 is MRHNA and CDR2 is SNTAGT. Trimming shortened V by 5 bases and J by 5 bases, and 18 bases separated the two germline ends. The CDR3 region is CASSPAGVGSTEAFF. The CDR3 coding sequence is TGTGCCAGCAGTCCCGCAGGGGTTGGGAGTACTGAAGCTTTCTTT.

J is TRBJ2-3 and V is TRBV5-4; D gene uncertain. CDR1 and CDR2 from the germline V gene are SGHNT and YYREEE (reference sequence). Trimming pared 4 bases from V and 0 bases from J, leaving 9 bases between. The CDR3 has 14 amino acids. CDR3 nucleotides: TGTGCCAGCAGCATCGACTCTAGCACAGATACGCAGTATTTT. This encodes CASSIDSSTDTQYF. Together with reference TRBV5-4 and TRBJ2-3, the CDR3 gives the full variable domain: ETGVTQSPTHLIKTRGQQVTLRCSSQSGHNTVSWYQQALGQGPQFIFQYYREEENGRGNFPPRFSGLQFPNYSSELNVNALELDDSALYLCASSIDSSTDTQYFGPGTRLTVL.

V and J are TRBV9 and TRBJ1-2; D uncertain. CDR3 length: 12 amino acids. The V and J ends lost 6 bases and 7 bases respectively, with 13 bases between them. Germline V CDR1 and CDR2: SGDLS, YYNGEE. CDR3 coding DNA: TGTGCCAGCACCAAAAACCTCGGTGGCTACACCTTC. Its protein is CASTKNLGGYTF.

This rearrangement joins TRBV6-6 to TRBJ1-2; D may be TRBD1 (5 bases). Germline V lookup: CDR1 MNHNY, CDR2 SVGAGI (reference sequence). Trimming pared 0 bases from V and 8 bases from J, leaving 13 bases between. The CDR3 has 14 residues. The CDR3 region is CASSYSPRDGGYTF. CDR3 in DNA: TGTGCCAGCAGTTACTCGCCCAGGGATGGGGGCTACACCTTC.

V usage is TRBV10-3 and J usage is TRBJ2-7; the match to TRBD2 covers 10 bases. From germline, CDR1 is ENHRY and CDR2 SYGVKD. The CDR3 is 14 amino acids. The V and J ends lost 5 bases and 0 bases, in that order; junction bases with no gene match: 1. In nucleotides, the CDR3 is TGTGCCATCAGTAGGACTAGCGGCTCCTACGAGCAGTACTTC. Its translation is CAISRTSGSYEQYF.

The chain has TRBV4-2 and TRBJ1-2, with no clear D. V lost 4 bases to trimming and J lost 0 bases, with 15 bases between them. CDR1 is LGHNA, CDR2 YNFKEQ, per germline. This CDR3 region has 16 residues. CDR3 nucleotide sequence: TGTGCCAGCAGCCCAGTTGTCGGGAGGGCTAACTATGGCTACACCTTC. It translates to CASSPVVGRANYGYTF.

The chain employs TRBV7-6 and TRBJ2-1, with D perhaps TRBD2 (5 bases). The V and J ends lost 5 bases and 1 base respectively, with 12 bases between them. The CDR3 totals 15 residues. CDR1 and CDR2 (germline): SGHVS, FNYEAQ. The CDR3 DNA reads TGTGCCAGCAGCAAGGGCGGGTTATCCTACAATGAGCAGTTCTTC. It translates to CASSKGGLSYNEQFF. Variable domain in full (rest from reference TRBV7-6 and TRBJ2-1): GAGVSQSPRYKVTKRGQDVALRCDPISGHVSLYWYRQALGQGPEFLTYFNYEAQQDKSGLPNDRFSAERPEGSISTLTIQRTEQRDSAMYRCASSKGGLSYNEQFFGPGTRLTVL.

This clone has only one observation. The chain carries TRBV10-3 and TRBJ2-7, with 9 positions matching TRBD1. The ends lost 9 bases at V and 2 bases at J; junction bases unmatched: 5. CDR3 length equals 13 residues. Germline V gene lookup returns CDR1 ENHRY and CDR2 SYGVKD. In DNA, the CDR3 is TGTGCCATGGGACAGGGTGATACCTACGAGCAGTACTTC. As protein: CAMGQGDTYEQYF.

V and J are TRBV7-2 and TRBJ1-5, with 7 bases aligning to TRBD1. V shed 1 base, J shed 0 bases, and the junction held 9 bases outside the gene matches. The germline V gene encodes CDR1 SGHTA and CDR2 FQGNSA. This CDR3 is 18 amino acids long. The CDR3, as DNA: TGTGCCAGCAGCTTAGTGTCGGGACAGCTCGGTAGCAATCAGCCCCAGCATTTT. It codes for CASSLVSGQLGSNQPQHF.

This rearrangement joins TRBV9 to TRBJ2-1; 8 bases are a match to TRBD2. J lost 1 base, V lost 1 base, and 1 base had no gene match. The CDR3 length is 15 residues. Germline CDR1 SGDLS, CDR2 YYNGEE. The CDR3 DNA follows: TGTGCCAGCAGCGTAACTAGCGGTTCCTACAATGAGCAGTTCTTC. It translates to CASSVTSGSYNEQFF.

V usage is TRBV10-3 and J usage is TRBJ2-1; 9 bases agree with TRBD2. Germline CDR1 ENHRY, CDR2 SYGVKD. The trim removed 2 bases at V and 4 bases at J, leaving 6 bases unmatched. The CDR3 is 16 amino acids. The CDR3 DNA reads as TGTGCCATCAGTGAGGGGCTAGCGGGACGATACAATGAGCAGTTCTTC. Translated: CAISEGLAGRYNEQFF.

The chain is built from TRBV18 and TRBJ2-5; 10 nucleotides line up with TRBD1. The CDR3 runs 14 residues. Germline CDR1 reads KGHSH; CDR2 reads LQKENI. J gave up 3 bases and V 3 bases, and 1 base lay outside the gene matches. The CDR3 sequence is CASSPGQGKETQYF. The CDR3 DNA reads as TGTGCCAGCTCACCGGGACAGGGGAAAGAGACCCAGTACTTC.

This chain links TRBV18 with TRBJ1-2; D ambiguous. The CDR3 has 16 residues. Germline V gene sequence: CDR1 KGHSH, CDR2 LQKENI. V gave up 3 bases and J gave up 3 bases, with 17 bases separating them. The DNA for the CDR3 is TGTGCCAGCTCACCCTTTGATTTTGGCGCGGACTATGGCTACACCTTC. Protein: CASSPFDFGADYGYTF.

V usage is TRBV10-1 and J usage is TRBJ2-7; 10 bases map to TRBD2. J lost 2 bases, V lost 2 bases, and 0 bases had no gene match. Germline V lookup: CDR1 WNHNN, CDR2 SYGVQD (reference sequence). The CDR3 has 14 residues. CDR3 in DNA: TGCGCCAGCAGTGAGGGGACTAGCGCCTACGAGCAGTACTTC. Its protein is CASSEGTSAYEQYF.